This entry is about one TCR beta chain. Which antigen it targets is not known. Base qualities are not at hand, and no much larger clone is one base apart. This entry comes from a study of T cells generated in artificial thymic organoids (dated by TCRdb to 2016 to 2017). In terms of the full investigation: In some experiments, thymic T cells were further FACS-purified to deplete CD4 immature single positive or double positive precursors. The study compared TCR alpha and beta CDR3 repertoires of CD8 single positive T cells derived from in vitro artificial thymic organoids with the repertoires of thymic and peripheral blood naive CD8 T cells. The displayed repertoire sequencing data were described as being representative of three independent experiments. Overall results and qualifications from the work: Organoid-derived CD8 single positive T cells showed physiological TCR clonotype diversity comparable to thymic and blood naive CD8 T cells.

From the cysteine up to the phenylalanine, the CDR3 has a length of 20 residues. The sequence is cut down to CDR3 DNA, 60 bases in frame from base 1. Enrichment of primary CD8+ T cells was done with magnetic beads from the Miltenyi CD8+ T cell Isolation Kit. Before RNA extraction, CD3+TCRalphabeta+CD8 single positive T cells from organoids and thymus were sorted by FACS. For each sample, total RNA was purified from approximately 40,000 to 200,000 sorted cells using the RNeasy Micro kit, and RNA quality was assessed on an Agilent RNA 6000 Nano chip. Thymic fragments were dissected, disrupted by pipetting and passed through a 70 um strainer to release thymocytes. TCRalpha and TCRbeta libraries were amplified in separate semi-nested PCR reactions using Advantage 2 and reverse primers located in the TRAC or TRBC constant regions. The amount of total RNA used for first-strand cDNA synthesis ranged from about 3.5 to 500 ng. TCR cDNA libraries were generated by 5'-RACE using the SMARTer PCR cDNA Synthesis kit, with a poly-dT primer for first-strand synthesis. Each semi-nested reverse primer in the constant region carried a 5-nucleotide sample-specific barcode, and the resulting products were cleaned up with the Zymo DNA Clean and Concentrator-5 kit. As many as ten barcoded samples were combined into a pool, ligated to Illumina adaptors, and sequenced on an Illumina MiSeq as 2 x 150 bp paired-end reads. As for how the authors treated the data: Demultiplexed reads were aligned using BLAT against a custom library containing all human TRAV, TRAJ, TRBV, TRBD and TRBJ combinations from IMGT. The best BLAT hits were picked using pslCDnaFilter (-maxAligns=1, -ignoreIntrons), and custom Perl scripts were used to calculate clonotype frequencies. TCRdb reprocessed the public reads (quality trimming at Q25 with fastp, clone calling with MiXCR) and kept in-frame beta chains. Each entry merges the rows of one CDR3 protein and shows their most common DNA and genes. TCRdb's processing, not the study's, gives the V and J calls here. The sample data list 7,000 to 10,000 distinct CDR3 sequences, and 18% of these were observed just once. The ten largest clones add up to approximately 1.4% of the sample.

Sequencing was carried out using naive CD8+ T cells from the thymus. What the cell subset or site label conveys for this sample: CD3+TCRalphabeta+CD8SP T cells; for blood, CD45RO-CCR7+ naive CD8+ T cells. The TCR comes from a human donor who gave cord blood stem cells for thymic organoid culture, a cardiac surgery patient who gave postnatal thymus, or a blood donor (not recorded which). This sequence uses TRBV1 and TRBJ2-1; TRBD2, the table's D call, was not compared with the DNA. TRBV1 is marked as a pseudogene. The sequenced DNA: TGCACCAGCAGCCAACTCACCGGGACTAGCGGGAGATCGTCCTACAATGAGCAGTTCTTC. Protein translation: CTSSQLTGTSGRSSYNEQFF.